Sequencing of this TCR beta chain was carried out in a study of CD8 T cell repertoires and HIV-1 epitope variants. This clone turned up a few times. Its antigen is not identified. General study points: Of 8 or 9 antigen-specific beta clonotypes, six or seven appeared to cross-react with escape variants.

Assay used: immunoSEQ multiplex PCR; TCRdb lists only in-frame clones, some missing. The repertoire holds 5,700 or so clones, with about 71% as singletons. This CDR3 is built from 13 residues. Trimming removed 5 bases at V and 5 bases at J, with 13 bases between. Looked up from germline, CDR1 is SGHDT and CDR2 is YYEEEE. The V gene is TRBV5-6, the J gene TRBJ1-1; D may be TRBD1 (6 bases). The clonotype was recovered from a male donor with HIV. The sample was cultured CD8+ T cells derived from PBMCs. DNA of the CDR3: TGTGCCAGCAGGGAGCAAGGGGGTACTGAAGCTTTCTTT. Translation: CASREQGGTEAFF.